This TCR beta chain was obtained from a study of tumor-infiltrating lymphocytes in primary liver carcinoma. Study overall: The neoplasms were of stage T1-T3 N0M0, with dimensions of roughly 4.2 to 10 cm across. Sequencing of the samples generated roughly 3.5 to 8 million productive TCRbeta reads, with similar yields across tissue types. Findings and caveats of the study: Compared with blood, tumor repertoires held significantly more in their top 250 clones.

From roughly 0.5 ug total RNA, TCR beta cDNA was generated with a primer in the constant region. TCR beta libraries came from three nested multiplex PCR rounds using slightly modified ARM-PCR. Forward primers for TRBV1-TRBV30 and a C-beta reverse primer served the first two PCR rounds, at approximately 10 cycles each. Each CDR3 protein is one row after TCRdb ran MiXCR on the multiplex PCR reads. This sample has about 180,000 distinct CDR3 sequences, with over 50% found just once. Blood RNA was derived from unsorted whole blood, and germline DNA was extracted too. Those patients suffered from chronic HBV infection and were treatment-naive. CDR3 size: 13 residues. Germline CDR1 is SGHNT and CDR2 is YYREEE (reference sequence). The V gene lost 0 bases and the J gene lost 7 bases, with 11 bases spanning the gap. About this clonotype: Its antigen is not identified.

The chain links TRBV5-4 to TRBJ2-7; D possibly corresponds to TRBD1 (5 bases). Sample: peripheral blood. This clonotype was sampled from a man aged 35 to 55 with primary liver carcinoma and hepatitis B virus infection. CDR3 DNA sequence: TGTGCCAGCAGCTTGGAAGTGGGGCTTGAGCAGTACTTC. The encoded protein is CASSLEVGLEQYF.